These 10 T cell receptor beta chains came from one sample sequenced in a study of blood T cell repertoires in COVID-19. Clones were sequenced by immunoSEQ multiplex PCR, and TCRdb holds only the in-frame ones, with some missing. The repertoire has more than 60,000 clones, 84% of them found once; the top ten carry about 3.8%. Sequenced input: peripheral blood. Source of these receptors: a middle-aged man with acute or convalescent COVID-19.

V is TRBV4-2 and J is TRBJ2-5; D is uncertain. Germline loops: CDR1 LGHNA, CDR2 YNFKEQ. The CDR3 loop spans 13 amino acids. The V end was cut by 0 bases, the J end by 2 bases, with 4 bases between. CDR3: CASSQEYQETQYF. Here the CDR3 DNA reads TGTGCCAGCAGCCAAGAGTATCAAGAGACCCAGTACTTC.

The chain carries TRBV6-1 and TRBJ2-3; 10 bases fit TRBD2. The germline V gene has CDR1 MNHNS and CDR2 SASEGT. The CDR3 covers 16 residues. Trimming cost V 1 base and J 0 bases; bases outside gene matches: 1. In nucleotides, the CDR3 is TGTGCCAGCAGTGAAGTACTAGCGGGGAGCACAGATACGCAGTATTTT. This encodes CASSEVLAGSTDTQYF.

CDR3 bases: TGCGCCAGCAGCCTTGGCCCCGCCACAGGGACGGATACGCAGTATTTT. It codes for CASSLGPATGTDTQYF. V gene TRBV4-1 combines with J gene TRBJ2-3; D might be TRBD1 (6 bases). CDR1 and CDR2 from the germline V gene are MGHRA and YSYEKL. The CDR3 has 16 residues. The V end lost 4 bases, the J end lost 6 bases, and 20 bases lay between the germline ends.

This clone was detected only once. In nucleotides, the CDR3 is TGCGCCAGCAGCTTGTGGGCAGGGGGCGTCTATGGCTACACCTTC. Translating it yields CASSLWAGGVYGYTF. The genes are TRBV5-1 and TRBJ1-2, with 8 nucleotides matching TRBD1. The CDR3 spans 15 residues. The V segment lost 1 base and the J segment 4 bases; nucleotides outside the gene matches: 6. Germline-derived CDR1 and CDR2 are SGHRS and YFSETQ.

The chain's CDR3 is CASVEVQGKNTEAFF. Here the CDR3 DNA reads TGTGCCAGCGTTGAGGTACAGGGGAAGAACACTGAAGCTTTCTTT. The chain employs TRBV28 and TRBJ1-1, with 7 bases matching TRBD1. The germline V gene encodes CDR1 MDHEN and CDR2 SYDVKM. Trimming at V came to 8 bases and at J to 1 base, leaving 10 bases not matched to a gene. The CDR3 sequence is 15 residues long.

The chain recombines TRBV6-5 with TRBJ1-1; a possible D gene is TRBD1 (6 bases). Germline CDR1 MNHEY, CDR2 SVGAGI. V dropped 7 bases and J dropped 2 bases, with 14 bases sitting between them. The CDR3 loop spans 14 amino acids. CDR3 DNA sequence: TGTGCCAGCACCGAGGGGGGGTTAAACACTGAAGCTTTCTTT. Translating gives CASTEGGLNTEAFF.

V is TRBV5-6 and J is TRBJ1-2; D gene uncertain. V dropped 3 bases and J dropped 4 bases, with 16 bases sitting between them. The CDR3 length is 15 residues. The germline V gene encodes CDR1 SGHDT and CDR2 YYEEEE. DNA of the CDR3: TGTGCCAGCAGCTACACAATGCCAGGTCTCTATGGCTACACCTTC. Its translation: CASSYTMPGLYGYTF. Full variable domain (remainder filled in from reference TRBV5-6 and TRBJ1-2): DAGVTQSPTHLIKTRGQQVTLRCSPKSGHDTVSWYQQALGQGPQFIFQYYEEEERQRGNFPDRFSGHQFPNYSSELNVNALLLGDSALYLCASSYTMPGLYGYTFGSGTRLTVV.

A single count supports this clone. J is TRBJ1-5 and V is TRBV19; D perhaps matches TRBD1 (6 bases). V was shortened by 3 bases and J by 6 bases, with 9 bases between the two germline ends. Germline CDR1 is LNHDA and CDR2 is SQIVND (reference sequence). This CDR3 has 13 residues. CDR3 sequence reads: CASSMQGSQPQHF. The CDR3 DNA sequence: TGTGCCAGTAGTATGCAGGGGTCTCAGCCCCAGCATTTT.

The CDR3 DNA is TGTGCCAGCAGCTTAGAGGTACAGGGTGGGCAGTTCTTC. This sequence encodes CASSLEVQGGQFF. J is TRBJ2-1 and V is TRBV7-8; possible D gene TRBD1, 6 bases. The CDR3 consists of 13 residues. Germline CDR1 is SGHVS and CDR2 is FQNEAQ. With 1 base removed from V and 12 bases from J, the gap between germline ends came to 13 bases. The full variable domain, rest sourced from reference TRBV7-8 and TRBJ2-1, is GAGVSQSPRYKVAKRGQDVALRCDPISGHVSLFWYQQALGQGPEFLTYFQNEAQLDKSGLPSDRFFAERPEGSVSTLKIQRTQQEDSAVYLCASSLEVQGGQFFGPGTRLTVL.

The chain has TRBV18 and TRBJ2-5, with 10 bases that match TRBD1. V trimming: 4 bases; J trimming: 2 bases; junction bases outside the gene matches: 4. Germline-derived CDR1 and CDR2 are KGHSH and LQKENI. The CDR3 is 15 amino acids. The CDR3, as DNA: TGTGCCAGCTCACGGGGACAGGGGAGGCAAGAGACCCAGTACTTC. Translation: CASSRGQGRQETQYF. Full variable domain (remainder filled in from reference TRBV18 and TRBJ2-5): NAGVMQNPRHLVRRRGQEARLRCSPMKGHSHVYWYRQLPEEGLKFMVYLQKENIIDESGMPKERFSAEFPKEGPSILRIQQVVRGDSAAYFCASSRGQGRQETQYFGPGTRLLVL.